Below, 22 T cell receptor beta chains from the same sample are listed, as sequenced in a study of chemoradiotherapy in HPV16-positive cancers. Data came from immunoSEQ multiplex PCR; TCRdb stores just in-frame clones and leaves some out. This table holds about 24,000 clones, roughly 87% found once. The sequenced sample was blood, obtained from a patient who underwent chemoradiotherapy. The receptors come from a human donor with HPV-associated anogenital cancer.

Here the CDR3 reads CASSMTLGQLMNTEAFF. The CDR3 region has the DNA TGTGCCAGTAGTATGACGTTGGGTCAGCTCATGAACACTGAAGCTTTCTTT. This rearrangement joins TRBV19 to TRBJ1-1; the D is unclear. Per the germline V gene, CDR1 is LNHDA and CDR2 is SQIVND (reference sequence). This CDR3 contains 17 residues. V was shortened by 3 bases and J by 0 bases, with 17 bases between the two germline ends.

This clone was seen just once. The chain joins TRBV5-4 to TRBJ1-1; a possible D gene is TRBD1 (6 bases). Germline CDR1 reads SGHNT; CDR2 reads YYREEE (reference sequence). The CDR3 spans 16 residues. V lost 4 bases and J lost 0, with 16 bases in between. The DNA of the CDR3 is TGTGCCAGCAGCCCCAGGACAGCGGTTATGAACACTGAAGCTTTCTTT. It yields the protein CASSPRTAVMNTEAFF.

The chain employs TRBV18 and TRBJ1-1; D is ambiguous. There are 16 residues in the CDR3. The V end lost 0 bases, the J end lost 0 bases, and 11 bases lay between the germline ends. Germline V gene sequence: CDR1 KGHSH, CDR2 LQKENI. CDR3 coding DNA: TGTGCCAGCTCACCACCCGAGGGCAGACTGAACACTGAAGCTTTCTTT. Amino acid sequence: CASSPPEGRLNTEAFF.

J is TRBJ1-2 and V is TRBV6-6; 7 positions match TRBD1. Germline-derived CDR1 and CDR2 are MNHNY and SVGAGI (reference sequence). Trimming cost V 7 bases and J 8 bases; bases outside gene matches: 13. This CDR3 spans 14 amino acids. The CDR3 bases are TGTGCCAGCACCCAGTCGTCAGGGGGGGGAGGCTACACCTTC. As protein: CASTQSSGGGGYTF.

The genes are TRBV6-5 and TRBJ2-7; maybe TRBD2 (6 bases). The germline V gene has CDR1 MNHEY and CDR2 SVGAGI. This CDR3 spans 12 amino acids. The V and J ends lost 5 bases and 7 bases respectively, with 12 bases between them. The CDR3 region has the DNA TGTGCCAGCAGTCGCGTCCGGGAGGAGCAGTACTTC. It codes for CASSRVREEQYF.

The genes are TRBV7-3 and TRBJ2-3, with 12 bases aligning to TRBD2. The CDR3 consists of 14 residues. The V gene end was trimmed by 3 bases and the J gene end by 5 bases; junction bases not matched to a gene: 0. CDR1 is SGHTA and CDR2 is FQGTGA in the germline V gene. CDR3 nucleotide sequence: TGTGCCAGCAGCTTGGGACTAGCGGGAGATACGCAGTATTTT. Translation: CASSLGLAGDTQYF.

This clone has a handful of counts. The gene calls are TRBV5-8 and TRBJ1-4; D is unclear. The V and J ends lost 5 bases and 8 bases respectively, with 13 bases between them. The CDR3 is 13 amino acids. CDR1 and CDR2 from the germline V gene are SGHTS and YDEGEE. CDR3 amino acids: CASSPAGLEKLFF. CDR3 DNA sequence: TGTGCCAGCAGTCCCGCGGGGTTGGAAAAACTGTTTTTT.

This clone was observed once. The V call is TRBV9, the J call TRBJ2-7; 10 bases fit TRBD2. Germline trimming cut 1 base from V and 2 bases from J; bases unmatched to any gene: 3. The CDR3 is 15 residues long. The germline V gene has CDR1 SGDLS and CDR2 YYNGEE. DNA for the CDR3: TGTGCCAGCAGCGTATCTAGCGGGGGACCCTACGAGCAGTACTTC. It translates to CASSVSSGGPYEQYF.

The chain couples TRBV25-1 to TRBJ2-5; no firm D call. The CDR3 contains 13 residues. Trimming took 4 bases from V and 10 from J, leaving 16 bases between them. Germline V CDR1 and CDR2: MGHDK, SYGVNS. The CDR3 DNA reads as TGTGCCAGCAGTGGGACCCAAATCACGGGCCAGTACTTC. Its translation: CASSGTQITGQYF.

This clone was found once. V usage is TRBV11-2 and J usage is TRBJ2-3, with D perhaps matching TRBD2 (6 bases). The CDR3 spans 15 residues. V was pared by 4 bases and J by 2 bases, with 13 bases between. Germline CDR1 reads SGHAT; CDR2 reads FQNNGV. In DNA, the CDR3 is TGTGCCAGCAGCTCGGGGGACTGGGTCACAGATACGCAGTATTTT. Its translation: CASSSGDWVTDTQYF.

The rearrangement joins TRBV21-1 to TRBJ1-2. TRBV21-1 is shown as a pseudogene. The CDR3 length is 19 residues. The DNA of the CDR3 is TGTGCCAGCAGCAAAGGGGGGCGGGATGAAATTATGTACGAATTAGGCTACACCTTC. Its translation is CASSKGGRDEIMYELGYTF.

CDR3 in amino acids: CASSQDNGRKNTQYF. CDR3 coding DNA: TGCGCCAGCAGCCAAGATAATGGGAGGAAGAATACGCAGTATTTT. The rearrangement joins TRBV4-3 to TRBJ2-3; possibly TRBD2 for D (6 bases). Germline loops: CDR1 LGHNA, CDR2 YSLEER. This CDR3 contains 15 residues. V gave up 0 bases and J gave up 7 bases, with 14 bases separating them.

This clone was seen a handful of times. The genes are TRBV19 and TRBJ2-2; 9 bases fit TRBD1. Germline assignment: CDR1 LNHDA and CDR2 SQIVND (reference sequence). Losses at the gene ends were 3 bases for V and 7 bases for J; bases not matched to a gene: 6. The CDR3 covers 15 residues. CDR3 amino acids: CASSIGTGSGGELFF. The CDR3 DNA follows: TGTGCCAGTAGTATCGGGACAGGGTCAGGCGGGGAGCTGTTTTTT.

Here the CDR3 reads CASRAGAVGSEQFF. The CDR3 DNA reads as TGTGCCAGCAGAGCGGGGGCGGTTGGGAGTGAGCAGTTCTTC. The rearrangement joins TRBV2 to TRBJ2-1, with 8 bases identical to TRBD2. The CDR3 has 14 amino acids. After removal of 6 bases from V and 9 bases from J, the junction contained 10 bases not matched to a gene. Germline V lookup: CDR1 SNHLY, CDR2 FYNNEI. Supplemented by reference TRBV2 and TRBJ2-1, the full variable domain reads EPEVTQTPSHQVTQMGQEVILRCVPISNHLYFYWYRQILGQKVEFLVSFYNNEISEKSEIFDDQFSVERPDGSNFTLKIRSTKLEDSAMYFCASRAGAVGSEQFFGPGTRLTVL.

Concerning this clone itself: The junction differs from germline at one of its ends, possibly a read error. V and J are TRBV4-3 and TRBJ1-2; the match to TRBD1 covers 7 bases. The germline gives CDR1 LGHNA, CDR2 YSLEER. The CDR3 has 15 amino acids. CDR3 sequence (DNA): TGCGCCAGCAGCCAAGATTACAGGGGCGACTATGGCTGCACCTTC. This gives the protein CASSQDYRGDYGCTF.

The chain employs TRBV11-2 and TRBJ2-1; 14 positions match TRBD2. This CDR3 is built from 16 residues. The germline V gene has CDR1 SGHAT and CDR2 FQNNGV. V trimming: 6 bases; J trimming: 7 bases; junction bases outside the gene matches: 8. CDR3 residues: CASSSMTSGGANEQFF. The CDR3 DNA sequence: TGTGCCAGCAGTTCGATGACTAGCGGGGGGGCTAATGAGCAGTTCTTC.

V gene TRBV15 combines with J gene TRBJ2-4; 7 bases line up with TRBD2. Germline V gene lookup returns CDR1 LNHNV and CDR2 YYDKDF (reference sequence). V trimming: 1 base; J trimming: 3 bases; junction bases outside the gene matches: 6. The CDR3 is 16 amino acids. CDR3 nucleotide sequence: TGTGCCACCAGCAGAGTGAGAGGGGAGGGCAAAAACATTCAGTACTTC. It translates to CATSRVRGEGKNIQYF.

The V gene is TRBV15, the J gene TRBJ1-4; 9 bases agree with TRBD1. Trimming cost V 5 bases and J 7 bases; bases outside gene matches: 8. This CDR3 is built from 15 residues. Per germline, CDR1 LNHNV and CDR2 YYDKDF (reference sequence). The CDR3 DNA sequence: TGTGCCACCAGCCCGATGACAGGGGGTGGTGAAAAACTGTTTTTT. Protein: CATSPMTGGGEKLFF.

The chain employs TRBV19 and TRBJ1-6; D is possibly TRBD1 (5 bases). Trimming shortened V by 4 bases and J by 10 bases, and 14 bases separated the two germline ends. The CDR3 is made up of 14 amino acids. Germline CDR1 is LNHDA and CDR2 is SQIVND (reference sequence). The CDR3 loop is CASSRGGVGSPLHF. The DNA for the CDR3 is TGTGCCAGTAGTAGGGGCGGGGTCGGATCACCCCTCCACTTT.

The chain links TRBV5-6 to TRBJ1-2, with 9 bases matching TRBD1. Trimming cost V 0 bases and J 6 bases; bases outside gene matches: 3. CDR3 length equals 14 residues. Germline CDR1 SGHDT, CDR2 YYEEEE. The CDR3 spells CASSLGDRVHGYTF. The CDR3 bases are TGTGCCAGCAGCTTGGGGGACAGGGTCCATGGCTACACCTTC.

The CDR3 DNA sequence: TGTGCCAGCAGCCCGGGCGGACTTTCCTACGAGCAGTACTTC. Amino acid sequence: CASSPGGLSYEQYF. This chain connects TRBV11-1 to TRBJ2-7; tentatively, D is TRBD2 (5 bases). V was cut by 5 bases and J by 1 base, with 12 bases left in between. The CDR3 runs to 14 residues. Germline CDR1 reads SGHAT; CDR2 reads FQDESV (reference sequence).

The chain's CDR3 is CASSLGGHSYEQYF. DNA for the CDR3: TGTGCCAGCAGTTTGGGCGGACACTCCTACGAGCAGTACTTC. This chain uses TRBV27 with TRBJ2-7; D may be TRBD1 (5 bases). The CDR3 loop spans 14 amino acids. V was pared by 3 bases and J by 0 bases, with 9 bases between. Germline-derived CDR1 and CDR2 are MNHEY and SMNVEV (reference sequence).